One sample yielded the 29 T cell receptor beta chains listed below, sequenced in a study of blood T cell repertoires in COVID-19. The repertoire was sequenced with immunoSEQ multiplex PCR; TCRdb's copy has only in-frame clones and lacks some. The sample has approximately 290,000 clones, around 92% seen once. The source material was peripheral blood. The receptors were sampled from a woman under 40 with COVID-19, enrolled during active disease.

V is TRBV20-1 and J is TRBJ2-5; unclear D gene. Trimming shortened V by 5 bases and J by 2 bases, and 6 bases separated the two germline ends. CDR1 and CDR2 from the germline V gene are DFQATT and SNEGSKA (reference sequence). The CDR3 is 11 amino acids. This CDR3 reads CSALKQETQYF. Written as DNA, the CDR3 is TGCAGTGCTCTTAAACAAGAGACCCAGTACTTC.

The V gene is TRBV5-1, the J gene TRBJ1-4, with 9 bases lining up with TRBD1. The V and J ends lost 4 bases and 7 bases, in that order; junction bases with no gene match: 8. The CDR3 contains 15 residues. Looked up from germline, CDR1 is SGHRS and CDR2 is YFSETQ. The CDR3 loop is CASSLKTGGGEKLFF. The DNA for the CDR3 is TGCGCCAGCAGCCTGAAGACAGGGGGAGGTGAAAAACTGTTTTTT.

This chain connects TRBV5-4 to TRBJ1-1, with 9 bases identical to TRBD1. Germline V gene data show CDR1 as SGHNT and CDR2 as YYREEE (reference sequence). V lost 3 bases to trimming and J lost 8 bases; unmatched junction nucleotides: 2. This CDR3 has 12 residues. As DNA, the CDR3 is TGTGCCAGCAGCTGGGACAGGGCCGAAGCTTTCTTT. Protein product: CASSWDRAEAFF.

The chain combines TRBV5-4 with TRBJ1-1; D remains ambiguous. V was cut by 9 bases and J by 1 base, with 10 bases left in between. The CDR3 extends over 12 amino acids. The germline CDR1 and CDR2 sequences are SGHNT and YYREEE (reference sequence). CDR3 sequence (DNA): TGTGCCACCCGGGGAGAGAACACTGAAGCTTTCTTT. It codes for CATRGENTEAFF. The complete variable domain, with remaining parts taken from reference TRBV5-4 and TRBJ1-1, reads ETGVTQSPTHLIKTRGQQVTLRCSSQSGHNTVSWYQQALGQGPQFIFQYYREEENGRGNFPPRFSGLQFPNYSSELNVNALELDDSALYLCATRGENTEAFFGQGTRLTVV.

The chain is built from TRBV18 and TRBJ1-5; D is unresolved. The CDR3 contains 15 residues. V was trimmed by 2 bases and J by 2 bases, leaving 10 bases between them. In germline, CDR1 is KGHSH, CDR2 LQKENI. CDR3: CASSPGRAGNQPQHF. The CDR3 nucleotides read TGTGCCAGCTCACCAGGAAGAGCGGGCAATCAGCCCCAGCATTTT. Based on the CDR3 plus reference TRBV18 and TRBJ1-5, the full variable domain is NAGVMQNPRHLVRRRGQEARLRCSPMKGHSHVYWYRQLPEEGLKFMVYLQKENIIDESGMPKERFSAEFPKEGPSILRIQQVVRGDSAAYFCASSPGRAGNQPQHFGDGTRLSIL.

The V and J genes are TRBV10-1 and TRBJ1-1; weak D call: TRBD1 (6 bases). The CDR3 has 15 amino acids. The V end lost 7 bases, the J end lost 5 bases, and 20 bases lay between the germline ends. Germline V CDR1 and CDR2: WNHNN, SYGVQD (reference sequence). The DNA for the CDR3 is TGCGCCAGCACCGCTCGTCGTGGGGGACATACTGAAGCTTTCTTT. Translation gives CASTARRGGHTEAFF.

This clone was detected once. The chain combines TRBV5-4 with TRBJ1-2; 7 nucleotides match TRBD1. The V segment lost 3 bases and the J segment 3 bases; nucleotides outside the gene matches: 8. CDR1 is SGHNT and CDR2 is YYREEE in the germline V gene (reference sequence). CDR3 length: 15 amino acids. CDR3 sequence (DNA): TGTGCCAGCAGCTCCAGGACAGGCGGTTACTATGGCTACACCTTC. Protein product: CASSSRTGGYYGYTF.

The rearrangement joins TRBV3-1 (or the pseudogene TRBV3-2) to TRBJ2-2; maybe TRBD2 (6 bases). CDR3 length equals 14 residues. Germline V lookup: CDR1 LGHDT, CDR2 YNNKEL (reference sequence). V was pared by 2 bases and J by 4 bases, with 8 bases between. DNA for the CDR3: TGTGCCAGCAGCCAACCCGGGGGCACCGGGGAGCTGTTTTTT. It codes for CASSQPGGTGELFF.

This clone has ten or more counts. This rearrangement joins TRBV6-6 to TRBJ1-2, with D perhaps matching TRBD1 (5 bases). Germline V lookup: CDR1 MNHNY, CDR2 SVGAGI (reference sequence). This CDR3 region has 13 residues. Trimming left V 6 bases short and J 5 bases short, with 13 bases between. Here the CDR3 reads CASSLQVVYGYTF. As DNA, the CDR3 is TGTGCCAGCAGCCTACAGGTTGTATATGGCTACACCTTC.

J is TRBJ1-4 and V is TRBV29-1; D unclear. Trimming removed 1 base at V and 11 bases at J, with 14 bases between. This CDR3 is 13 amino acids long. Germline lookup yields CDR1 SQVTM and CDR2 ANQGSEA. The CDR3 protein is CSVEGTGRGKLFF. The CDR3 nucleotides are TGCAGCGTTGAAGGGACCGGACGAGGGAAACTGTTTTTT. Filled out from reference TRBV29-1 and TRBJ1-4, the complete variable domain reads SAVISQKPSRDICQRGTSLTIQCQVDSQVTMMFWYRQQPGQSLTLIATANQGSEATYESGFVIDKFPISRPNLTFSTLTVSNMSPEDSSIYLCSVEGTGRGKLFFGSGTQLSVL.

The rearrangement links TRBV4-1 to TRBJ1-1; D is perhaps TRBD1 (5 bases). This CDR3 has 14 amino acids. CDR1 and CDR2 from the germline V gene are MGHRA and YSYEKL. The ends were cut back, 5 bases at V and 0 bases at J, with 10 bases in the middle. CDR3 region: CASSLQVVNTEAFF. CDR3 coding DNA: TGCGCCAGCAGCTTACAGGTTGTGAACACTGAAGCTTTCTTT.

V and J are TRBV12-5 and TRBJ2-1, with 14 bases fitting TRBD2. V shed 5 bases, J shed 0 bases, and the junction held 9 bases outside the gene matches. From germline, CDR1 is LGHNT and CDR2 FRNRAP. The CDR3 sequence is 19 residues long. The CDR3 nucleotides are TGTGCTAGTGGTCGGGGACTAGCGGGGGCCCTTAGCTCCTACAATGAGCAGTTCTTC. Its translation: CASGRGLAGALSSYNEQFF.

The chain couples TRBV5-6 to TRBJ2-5; TRBD2 matches at 9 bases. V trimming: 1 base; J trimming: 2 bases; junction bases outside the gene matches: 3. The germline CDR1 and CDR2 sequences are SGHDT and YYEEEE. The CDR3 loop spans 15 amino acids. The CDR3 DNA reads as TGTGCCAGCAGCTTGTATGCGGGGGGGCAAGAGACCCAGTACTTC. This encodes CASSLYAGGQETQYF.

This chain joins TRBV27 and TRBJ1-2; TRBD1 agrees at 7 bases. V dropped 5 bases and J dropped 4; count of bases not matched to a gene: 10. Germline values: CDR1 MNHEY, CDR2 SMNVEV (reference sequence). The CDR3 runs to 15 residues. The CDR3 sequence is CASSPSPTGVYGYTF. As DNA, the CDR3 is TGTGCCAGCAGTCCAAGCCCCACAGGGGTCTATGGCTACACCTTC.

The V call is TRBV5-1, the J call TRBJ1-6; D is possibly TRBD1 (5 bases). The CDR3 covers 14 residues. From germline, CDR1 is SGHRS and CDR2 YFSETQ. Trimming took off 3 bases at V and 9 bases at J, with 13 bases between the two ends. CDR3 sequence: CASSSGGVGSPLHF. In DNA form, the CDR3 reads TGCGCCAGCAGCTCGGGAGGGGTCGGTTCACCCCTCCACTTT.

The chain has TRBV24-1 and TRBJ1-3; unclear D gene. The CDR3 totals 12 residues. Germline CDR1 KGHDR, CDR2 SFDVKD. V dropped 7 bases and J dropped 1 base, with 4 bases sitting between them. The CDR3 nucleotides are TGTGCCACCAGGTCATCTGGAAACACCATATATTTT. This encodes CATRSSGNTIYF.

The V and J genes are TRBV19 and TRBJ2-7; no reliable D call. This CDR3 region has 13 residues. Germline CDR1 LNHDA, CDR2 SQIVND (reference sequence). The V end lost 5 bases, the J end lost 6 bases, and 14 bases lay between the germline ends. The CDR3 region is CASSAVHSSEQYF. The DNA for the CDR3 is TGTGCCAGTAGTGCTGTCCACAGCTCCGAGCAGTACTTC.

This clone was observed a few times. V and J are TRBV5-1 and TRBJ1-1; D uncertain. The ends were cut back, 2 bases at V and 0 bases at J, with 5 bases in the middle. The germline V gene encodes CDR1 SGHRS and CDR2 YFSETQ. This CDR3 region has 13 residues. The DNA of the CDR3 is TGCGCCAGCAGCTTACACATGAACACTGAAGCTTTCTTT. Residues: CASSLHMNTEAFF.

The chain recombines TRBV14 with TRBJ1-6, with 8 bases matching TRBD1. The germline V gene has CDR1 SGHDN and CDR2 FVKESK. The V segment lost 6 bases and the J segment 5 bases; nucleotides outside the gene matches: 9. The CDR3 spans 16 residues. The CDR3 spells CASRDMTGANNSPLHF. CDR3 bases: TGTGCCAGCAGGGATATGACAGGGGCGAATAATTCACCCCTCCACTTT.

The gene calls are TRBV28 and TRBJ1-2; D remains unclear. The germline CDR1 and CDR2 sequences are MDHEN and SYDVKM. The V gene lost 5 bases and the J gene lost 7 bases, with 11 bases spanning the gap. CDR3 size: 12 residues. As DNA, the CDR3 is TGTGCCAGCAGTGCCCCCCGCGGTGGCTACACCTTC. Translating it yields CASSAPRGGYTF.

The genes are TRBV19 and TRBJ2-1; 9 bases agree with TRBD2. V gave up 6 bases and J gave up 0 bases; unmatched junction bases: 15. This CDR3 region has 19 residues. Germline loops: CDR1 LNHDA, CDR2 SQIVND (reference sequence). CDR3 region: CASSRPFAGGPVSYNEQFF. DNA for the CDR3: TGTGCCAGTAGCCGCCCCTTTGCGGGGGGGCCGGTCTCCTACAATGAGCAGTTCTTC.

Only one count was recorded for this clone. The rearrangement links TRBV5-6 to TRBJ1-6; the D is unclear. Deletions cut 0 bases from V and 8 bases from J, with 9 bases between. Germline assignment: CDR1 SGHDT and CDR2 YYEEEE. The CDR3 is made up of 14 amino acids. The CDR3 DNA follows: TGTGCCAGCAGCTTGGGACAAACCTATTCACCCCTCCACTTT. Its protein product is CASSLGQTYSPLHF.

V gene TRBV6-5 combines with J gene TRBJ1-1, with D unresolved. V was clipped by 7 bases and J by 0 bases, with 15 bases between them. Per germline, CDR1 MNHEY and CDR2 SVGAGI. This CDR3 is built from 15 residues. CDR3 region: CASTRGWQLNTEAFF. The CDR3 DNA reads as TGTGCCAGCACCCGAGGGTGGCAGCTGAACACTGAAGCTTTCTTT.

V is TRBV7-2 and J is TRBJ1-1; 7 positions match TRBD1. Trimming took 7 bases from V and 3 from J; bases not matched to a gene: 14. CDR1 is SGHTA and CDR2 is FQGNSA in the germline V gene. The CDR3 covers 16 residues. The CDR3 reads CASISGGQTLYTEAFF. Written as DNA, the CDR3 is TGTGCCAGCATTTCCGGGGGACAGACCTTGTACACTGAAGCTTTCTTT.

This chain connects TRBV3-1 (or the pseudogene TRBV3-2) to TRBJ1-2; D not resolved. Per the germline V gene, CDR1 is LGHDT and CDR2 is YNNKEL (reference sequence). The V end was cut by 0 bases, the J end by 3 bases, with 8 bases between. The CDR3 spans 14 residues. CDR3 nucleotides: TGTGCCAGCAGCCAAGATTCCCCCGACTATGGCTACACCTTC. Protein product: CASSQDSPDYGYTF.

The chain uses TRBV28 and TRBJ2-5, with TRBD1 identical over 7 bases. Germline V gene data show CDR1 as MDHEN and CDR2 as SYDVKM. The CDR3 is made up of 14 amino acids. The J segment lost 2 bases and the V segment lost 2 bases, leaving 2 bases of the junction unmatched. The CDR3, as DNA: TGTGCCAGCAGTTTAGAGGACAGGCAAGAGACCCAGTACTTC. This encodes CASSLEDRQETQYF.

This clone was found a few times. The chain couples TRBV5-6 to TRBJ1-1; D is perhaps TRBD1 (6 bases). V lost 1 base and J 5 bases, leaving 12 bases between the germline ends. The CDR3 contains 14 residues. Germline V gene lookup returns CDR1 SGHDT and CDR2 YYEEEE. The CDR3 spells CASSLMGADTEAFF. The CDR3 coding sequence is TGTGCCAGCAGCTTGATGGGGGCTGATACTGAAGCTTTCTTT.

This clone was detected only a few times. The chain has TRBV25-1 and TRBJ1-5, with unresolved D. CDR3 length: 15 residues. Per the germline V gene, CDR1 is MGHDK and CDR2 is SYGVNS. Trimming removed 3 bases at V and 3 bases at J, with 12 bases between. CDR3 in DNA: TGTGCCAGCAGTGATGACGGGGAGTACAATCAGCCCCAGCATTTT. Translation gives CASSDDGEYNQPQHF.

The gene calls are TRBV27 and TRBJ2-5, with D perhaps TRBD1 (6 bases). Germline-derived CDR1 and CDR2 are MNHEY and SMNVEV (reference sequence). The CDR3 spans 14 residues. Trimming stripped 5 bases from V and 5 bases from J, with 15 bases between. The CDR3 here is CASSPRDMWETQYF. CDR3 DNA sequence: TGTGCCAGCAGTCCTCGGGACATGTGGGAGACCCAGTACTTC.